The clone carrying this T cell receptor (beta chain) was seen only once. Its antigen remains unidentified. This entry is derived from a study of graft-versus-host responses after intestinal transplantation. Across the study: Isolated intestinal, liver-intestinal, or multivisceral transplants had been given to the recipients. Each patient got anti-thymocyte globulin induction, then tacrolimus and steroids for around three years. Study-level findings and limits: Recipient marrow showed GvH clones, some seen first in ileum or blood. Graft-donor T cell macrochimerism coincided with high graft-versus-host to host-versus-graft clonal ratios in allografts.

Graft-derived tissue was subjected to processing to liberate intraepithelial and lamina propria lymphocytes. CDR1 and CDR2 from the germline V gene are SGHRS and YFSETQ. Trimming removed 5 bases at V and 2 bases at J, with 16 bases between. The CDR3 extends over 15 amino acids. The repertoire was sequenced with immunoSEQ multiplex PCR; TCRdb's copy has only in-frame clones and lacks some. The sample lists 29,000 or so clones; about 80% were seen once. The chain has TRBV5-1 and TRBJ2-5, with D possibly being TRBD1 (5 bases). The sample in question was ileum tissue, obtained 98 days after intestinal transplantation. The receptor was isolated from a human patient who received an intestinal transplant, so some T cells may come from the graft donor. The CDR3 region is CASRGVTARQETQYF. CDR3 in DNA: TGCGCCAGCAGGGGCGTGACAGCCCGTCAAGAGACCCAGTACTTC.